The rows below give T cell receptor beta chains drawn from one sample of a study of human versus mouse CDR3 diversity and MHC coevolution. Using immunoSEQ multiplex PCR, the repertoire was profiled, and TCRdb retains in-frame clones only, with some absent. Found here are 75,000 to 90,000 clones, just under 95% of them singletons; the top ten hold approximately 1.5%. Sequencing was carried out using naive CD4+ T cells from blood. The receptors were sampled from a person aged 30-70 years in good health. The CDR3 runs from the conserved cysteine through the conserved F or W. A D gene is named only where the DNA matches it firmly. Clone size is stated in some rows and not others, as once, few, many or a class when expanded.

j_call,v_call,d_call,clone_size,cdr3_aa,cdr3_nt
TRBJ2-7,TRBV5-6,TRBD2,NA,CASSFQPAGVYYEQYF,TGTGCCAGCAGCTTCCAGCCAGCGGGAGTTTATTACGAGCAGTACTTC
TRBJ1-1,TRBV5-1,TRBD1,NA,CASRLSGTANTEAFF,TGCGCCAGCAGGCTCTCCGGGACAGCAAACACTGAAGCTTTCTTT
TRBJ1-2,TRBV9,NA,NA,CASSVATANYGYTF,TGTGCCAGCAGCGTAGCCACAGCTAACTATGGCTACACCTTC
TRBJ1-2,TRBV9,NA,NA,CASSPPGGFYGYTF,TGTGCCAGCAGCCCCCCGGGGGGATTCTATGGCTACACCTTC
TRBJ2-3,TRBV5-1,TRBD1,NA,CASSLFPQGADTQYF,TGCGCCAGCAGCTTGTTCCCCCAGGGGGCGGATACGCAGTATTTT
TRBJ2-1,TRBV5-4,NA,NA,CASSFPLQGYNEQFF,TGTGCCAGCAGCTTCCCCTTACAGGGATACAATGAGCAGTTCTTC
TRBJ2-6,TRBV5-1,TRBD1,NA,CASSLGNRGSLSGANVLTF,TGCGCCAGCAGCTTGGGAAACAGGGGGAGCCTCTCTGGGGCCAACGTCCTGACTTTC
TRBJ1-2,TRBV7-8,NA,NA,CASSGYRFPQWSNYGYTF,TGTGCCAGCAGCGGATACAGGTTTCCCCAATGGTCTAACTATGGCTACACCTTC
TRBJ2-3,TRBV18,NA,NA,CASSSFYSGSTDTQYF,TGTGCCAGCTCATCTTTTTATTCGGGGAGCACAGATACGCAGTATTTT
TRBJ2-1,TRBV19,TRBD1,NA,CATSGQGDNEQFF,TGTGCCACCTCGGGACAGGGGGACAATGAGCAGTTCTTC
TRBJ2-2,TRBV7-3,TRBD2,NA,CASSHEGLAGGYTGELFF,TGTGCCAGCAGTCATGAAGGACTAGCGGGGGGATACACCGGGGAGCTGTTTTTT
TRBJ2-5,TRBV2,NA,NA,CASSEGLVQETQYF,TGTGCCAGCAGTGAAGGACTAGTCCAAGAGACCCAGTACTTC
TRBJ2-1,TRBV10-3,TRBD2,NA,CAIKGGSNDEQFF,TGTGCCATCAAAGGCGGGAGTAACGATGAGCAGTTCTTC
TRBJ1-2,TRBV19,NA,NA,CASSIPYYGYTF,TGTGCCAGTAGTATCCCCTACTATGGCTACACCTTC
TRBJ2-1,TRBV4-1,TRBD1,NA,CASSPTSGQGIWEQFF,TGCGCCAGCAGCCCCACGTCGGGACAGGGAATCTGGGAGCAGTTCTTC
TRBJ1-2,TRBV18,NA,once,CASSPPLAGDYGYTF,TGTGCCAGCTCACCCCCCTTGGCCGGGGACTATGGCTACACCTTC
TRBJ2-3,TRBV7-9,NA,NA,CASSFLRVGDTQYF,TGTGCCAGCAGCTTTCTCAGGGTTGGAGATACGCAGTATTTT
TRBJ2-1,TRBV12-1,NA,once,CASSFREPGRIDNEQFF,TGTGCCAGCAGCTTTAGAGAACCGGGAAGAATCGACAATGAGCAGTTCTTC
TRBJ2-1,TRBV10-3,TRBD2,once,CAISDPTSGGWNEQFF,TGTGCCATCAGTGACCCGACTAGCGGGGGGTGGAATGAGCAGTTCTTC
TRBJ1-2,TRBV7-2,NA,few,CASSYGENYGYTF,TGTGCCAGCAGCTACGGGGAAAACTATGGCTACACCTTC
TRBJ2-7,TRBV7-6,NA,NA,CASSLTSGEQYF,TGTGCCAGCAGCCTAACTTCGGGCGAGCAGTACTTC
TRBJ2-2,TRBV16,NA,NA,CASSQSAGNAGELFF,TGTGCCAGCAGCCAATCAGCAGGGAACGCCGGGGAGCTGTTTTTT
TRBJ2-1,TRBV6-1,TRBD1,NA,CASRGQGSYNEQFF,TGTGCCAGCAGGGGACAGGGATCATACAATGAGCAGTTCTTC
TRBJ2-7,TRBV29-1,NA,NA,CSARSGYEQYF,TGCAGCGCCCGGTCGGGTTACGAGCAGTACTTC
TRBJ1-1,TRBV5-4,NA,NA,CASSSRPGAEAFF,TGTGCCAGCAGCTCCCGGCCCGGGGCTGAAGCTTTCTTT
TRBJ2-1,TRBV18,NA,NA,CASSLTDGYNEQFF,TGTGCCAGCTCACTTACTGACGGGTACAATGAGCAGTTCTTC
TRBJ2-5,TRBV19,TRBD2,NA,CASSMLGTSLETQYF,TGTGCCAGTAGTATGCTCGGGACTAGTTTAGAGACCCAGTACTTC
TRBJ1-2,TRBV27,TRBD1,NA,CASSLSVPGGLGYTF,TGTGCCAGCAGTTTATCGGTCCCAGGGGGCTTAGGCTACACCTTC
TRBJ2-2,TRBV5-6,NA,NA,CASSLWATGELFF,TGTGCCAGCAGCTTGTGGGCCACCGGGGAGCTGTTTTTT
TRBJ2-3,TRBV7-9,TRBD1,NA,CASSLALGQVKDTQYF,TGTGCCAGCAGCTTAGCGTTGGGACAGGTCAAAGATACGCAGTATTTT
TRBJ2-7,TRBV28,TRBD1,once,CASSPAQTGVGEQYF,TGTGCCAGCAGTCCTGCCCAGACAGGGGTGGGGGAGCAGTACTTC
TRBJ2-7,TRBV18,TRBD1,NA,CASSPGTGTYEQYF,TGTGCCAGCTCACCGGGGACAGGGACCTACGAGCAGTACTTC
TRBJ2-7,TRBV4-3,TRBD1,NA,CASSQRDSYEQYF,TGCGCCAGCAGCCAACGGGACAGCTACGAGCAGTACTTC
TRBJ2-7,TRBV7-8,NA,NA,CASSLGGAGRWEQYF,TGTGCCAGCAGCTTAGGGGGCGCAGGGAGGTGGGAGCAGTACTTC
TRBJ2-7,TRBV9,TRBD2,NA,CASSVASGGVNEQYF,TGTGCCAGCAGCGTAGCTAGCGGGGGCGTCAACGAGCAGTACTTC
TRBJ1-2,TRBV7-9,TRBD1,NA,CASSGSGTGVYGYTF,TGTGCCAGCAGCGGCTCCGGGACAGGGGTCTATGGCTACACCTTC
TRBJ2-7,TRBV2,NA,NA,CASSADRTSYEQYF,TGTGCCAGCAGTGCCGACAGGACCTCCTACGAGCAGTACTTC
TRBJ2-5,TRBV9,NA,NA,CASSPRFGVPTQYF,TGTGCCAGCAGCCCTCGTTTCGGGGTTCCGACCCAGTACTTC
TRBJ2-7,TRBV28,TRBD1,once,CASSFSGTGGSEQYF,TGTGCCAGCAGTTTTTCCGGGACAGGGGGAAGTGAGCAGTACTTC
TRBJ2-7,TRBV7-9,TRBD2,NA,CASSLGGLAYEQYF,TGTGCCAGCAGCTTAGGCGGACTAGCGTACGAGCAGTACTTC
TRBJ2-7,TRBV30,TRBD2,NA,CAWSVGLAGTYEQYF,TGTGCCTGGAGTGTGGGGCTAGCGGGAACCTACGAGCAGTACTTC
TRBJ2-7,TRBV18,TRBD1,NA,CASSPPGQSSYEQYF,TGTGCCAGCTCACCACCGGGACAGAGCTCCTACGAGCAGTACTTC
TRBJ2-7,TRBV18,TRBD1,NA,CASSGSRDSSYEQYF,TGTGCCAGCTCAGGGTCTAGGGACAGCTCCTACGAGCAGTACTTC
TRBJ1-1,TRBV5-1,NA,NA,CASGWMGGLGTEAFF,TGCGCCAGCGGATGGATGGGGGGATTGGGCACTGAAGCTTTCTTT
TRBJ1-2,TRBV6-1,TRBD1,once,CATRGQTNYGYTF,TGTGCCACTAGGGGACAGACAAACTATGGCTACACCTTC
TRBJ1-1,TRBV7-3,TRBD1,NA,CASSPQGGIGSEAFF,TGTGCCAGCAGCCCCCAGGGGGGCATCGGCTCTGAAGCTTTCTTT
TRBJ1-1,TRBV7-2,TRBD1,NA,CASSPWDRNTEAFF,TGTGCCAGCAGCCCCTGGGACAGGAACACTGAAGCTTTCTTT
TRBJ2-7,TRBV7-2,TRBD1,NA,CASSPSTGLGEQYF,TGTGCCAGCAGCCCTTCGACAGGGCTAGGCGAGCAGTACTTC
TRBJ2-7,TRBV19,NA,once,CASSIRRGRSVDEQYF,TGTGCCAGTAGTATCAGGAGGGGCCGCTCCGTGGACGAGCAGTACTTC
TRBJ1-2,TRBV6-6,NA,NA,CASSYSTPPGRYGYTF,TGTGCCAGCAGTTACTCGACGCCCCCAGGGCGTTATGGCTACACCTTC
TRBJ1-5,TRBV5-1,NA,NA,CASSPGTAHQPQHF,TGCGCCAGCAGCCCAGGCACAGCTCATCAGCCCCAGCATTTT
TRBJ2-2,TRBV18,TRBD2,NA,CASSPPGTSFSGELFF,TGTGCCAGCTCACCGCCCGGGACTAGCTTCTCCGGGGAGCTGTTTTTT
TRBJ2-7,TRBV7-9,TRBD2,NA,CASSLLASYEQYF,TGTGCCAGCAGCCTACTAGCGAGCTACGAGCAGTACTTC